This entry features one TCR beta chain sequence. Antigen: not known. This sample was taken from a study of T cells in Graves' hyperthyroidism and ophthalmopathy. TCR beta CDR3 regions were amplified from RNA. The TCR CDR3 first-round RT-PCR relied on the HTBI primer set. TCRdb re-called the multiplex PCR reads through MiXCR, storing one row per CDR3 protein. The sample carries more than 500,000 distinct CDR3 sequences, 40% to 55% recorded once. Study observations and caveats: Among clonotypes expanded in thyroid above 0.001, most were also found in blood.

The CDR3 sequence is 14 residues long. The ends were cut back, 5 bases at V and 1 base at J, with 11 bases in the middle. Germline V gene lookup returns CDR1 SEHNR and CDR2 FQNEAQ (reference sequence). Sequencing was performed on peripheral blood or thyroid tissue (not recorded which). The receptor was isolated from an adult woman with Graves' disease, either hyperthyroidism or ophthalmopathy (not recorded which). V gene TRBV7-9 combines with J gene TRBJ1-1; D not certain. The CDR3 sequence is CASSALSGNTEAFF. In DNA form, the CDR3 reads TGTGCCAGCAGCGCTTTATCTGGGAACACTGAAGCTTTCTTT.